The sequence of this T cell receptor (beta chain) was determined in a study of PD-1 blockade in classical Hodgkin lymphoma. CDR3 length equals 19 residues. V was cut by 0 bases and J by 1 base, with 22 bases left in between. The germline gives CDR1 SGHRS, CDR2 YFSETQ. The time point denotes: cycle 4 day 1 (C4D1), after 6 weeks of nivolumab. Every single patient, without exception, relapsed after autologous stem cell transplantation, and brentuximab vedotin exposure varied. The repertoire was sequenced with immunoSEQ multiplex PCR; TCRdb's copy has only in-frame clones and lacks some. The sample records about 64,000 clones, more than 80% being singletons.

The clonotype originates from a human donor with classical Hodgkin lymphoma. The sample was peripheral blood mononuclear cells (PBMCs), taken before the fourth cycle of nivolumab. This chain joins TRBV5-1 and TRBJ1-1; D is perhaps TRBD1 (6 bases). This CDR3 reads CASSLGPGQSFPKNTEAFF. The CDR3 nucleotides read TGCGCCAGCAGCTTGGGTCCAGGACAGTCCTTTCCCAAGAACACTGAAGCTTTCTTT.